The entry that follows covers one T cell receptor (beta chain) sequence. These data are taken from a study of blood T cell repertoires in COVID-19. Study-level information: Researchers got acute and convalescent COVID-19 samples from the United States, Italy and Spain. Sample material is recorded as cDNA or gDNA derived from T cells, B-cell-depleted T cells, or PBMCs.

Source study methods: Reference gene primer amplification yielded estimated nucleated cell counts. TCRdb keeps only in-frame clones here, not all; method: immunoSEQ multiplex PCR. V, J and clone size reflect that table, while D and trimming were determined from the DNA. Among about 320,000 clones listed, over 70% were seen once. Germline V CDR1 and CDR2: MGHRA, YSYEKL. The CDR3 loop spans 16 amino acids. Trimming removed 2 bases from V and 7 bases from J; junction bases left unmatched: 10. The chain couples TRBV4-1 to TRBJ2-7, with TRBD1 matching over 11 bases. The sample comprised peripheral blood. The sequence came from a woman aged 50 to 60 with acute or convalescent COVID-19. In nucleotides, the CDR3 is TGCGCCAGCAGCCAATTATTGGACAGGGGGCCGAAAGAGCAGTACTTC. This encodes CASSQLLDRGPKEQYF.